A selection of T cell receptor beta chains follows, all from one sample in a study of T cell repertoires in cytomegalovirus infection. Each CDR3 protein is one row after TCRdb ran MiXCR on the reads. The profile shows about 830,000 distinct CDR3 sequences, about 33% of them singletons. These receptors' targets are unknown. Source: cultured CD8+ T cells from PBMCs, taken from culture after CMV antigen stimulation. The receptors stem from a human donor in good health (CMV status not recorded). Some clones in this sample may be carry-over from other donors' samples. Each CDR3 is given with its conserved first and last residue. A D gene is named only where the DNA matches it firmly. Some rows have no size entry. The others give once, few or many, or a class for an expanded clone.

>TRBV29-1|TRBD1|TRBJ1-1|few
CSVEDLGTVVNLNTEAFF
TGCAGCGTTGAAGATCTGGGGACAGTAGTAAATCTGAACACTGAAGCTTTCTTT
>TRBV6-5|NA|TRBJ1-5|NA
CASRPRARVHQPQHF
TGTGCCAGCAGGCCTCGGGCCAGGGTGCATCAGCCCCAGCATTTT
>TRBV27|NA|TRBJ1-5|few
CASSLTTGRYQPQHF
TGTGCCAGCAGCCTCACGACGGGAAGATATCAGCCCCAGCATTTT
>TRBV2|TRBD1|TRBJ1-3|NA
CASRLDRAAGNTIYF
TGTGCCAGCAGGCTAGACAGGGCCGCTGGAAACACCATATATTTT
>TRBV29-1|NA|TRBJ1-1|NA
CSVRGDKANTEAFF
TGCAGCGTTCGAGGGGACAAGGCGAACACTGAAGCTTTCTTT
>TRBV28|NA|TRBJ2-7|once
CASNRDAYEQYF
TGTGCCAGCAACCGCGACGCCTACGAGCAGTACTTC
>TRBV14|TRBD2|TRBJ2-3|NA
CASSHGTSGSTQYF
TGTGCCAGCAGCCACGGGACTAGCGGAAGTACGCAGTATTTT
>TRBV4-1|NA|TRBJ2-7|NA
CASSQESAVAYEQYF
TGCGCCAGCAGCCAAGAGTCAGCGGTAGCCTACGAGCAGTACTTC
>TRBV19|NA|TRBJ1-1|NA
CASSIRREKGTEAFF
TGTGCCAGTAGTATCAGGCGGGAAAAAGGGACTGAAGCTTTCTTT
>TRBV15|NA|TRBJ2-1|NA
CATSRTNGPYNEQFF
TGTGCCACCAGCAGAACGAATGGGCCGTACAATGAGCAGTTCTTC
>TRBV7-6|TRBD2|TRBJ2-3|NA
CASRMGTSGEASTDTQYF
TGTGCCAGCAGGATGGGGACTAGCGGTGAAGCTAGCACAGATACGCAGTATTTT
>TRBV10-2|NA|TRBJ1-2|few
CASSEGRVAYGYTF
TGCGCCAGCAGTGAAGGGCGGGTGGCCTATGGCTACACCTTC
>TRBV20-1|TRBD2|TRBJ2-1|NA
CSARDNGGGAVEQFF
TGCAGTGCTAGAGATAATGGCGGGGGGGCCGTTGAGCAGTTCTTC
>TRBV6-6|TRBD2|TRBJ2-3|once
CASSYSLLAGGQDTQYF
TGTGCCAGCAGTTACTCCCTCCTAGCGGGGGGGCAAGATACGCAGTATTTT
>TRBV3-1|NA|TRBJ1-3|NA
CASSRGRQSSGNTIYF
TGTGCCAGCAGTCGGGGACGGCAGAGCTCTGGAAACACCATATATTTT
>TRBV9|NA|TRBJ2-1|NA
CASSVVWFDEQFF
TGTGCCAGCAGCGTAGTGTGGTTCGATGAGCAGTTCTTC
>TRBV5-5|NA|TRBJ1-1|NA
CASRTGQTKKTLHPNTEAFF
TGTGCCAGCAGGACAGGACAGACAAAAAAAACCCTACACCCGAACACTGAAGCTTTCTTT